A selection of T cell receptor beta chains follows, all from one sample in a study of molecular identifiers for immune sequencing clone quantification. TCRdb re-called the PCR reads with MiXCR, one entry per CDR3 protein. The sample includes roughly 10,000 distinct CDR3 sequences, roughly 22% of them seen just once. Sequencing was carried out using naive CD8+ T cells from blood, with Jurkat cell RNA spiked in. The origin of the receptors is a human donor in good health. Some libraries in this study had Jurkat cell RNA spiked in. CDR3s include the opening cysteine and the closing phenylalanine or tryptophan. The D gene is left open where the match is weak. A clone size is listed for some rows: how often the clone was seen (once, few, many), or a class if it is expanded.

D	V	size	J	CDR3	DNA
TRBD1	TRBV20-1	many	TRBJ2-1	CSSPGQGGEQFF	TGCAGTTCGCCGGGACAGGGGGGCGAGCAGTTCTTC
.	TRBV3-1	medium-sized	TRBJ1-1	CASSQDPAMNTEAFF	TGTGCCAGCAGCCAAGACCCGGCAATGAACACTGAAGCTTTCTTT
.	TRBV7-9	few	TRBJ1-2	CASTVAGAEGYTF	TGTGCCAGCACCGTTGCGGGGGCGGAGGGCTACACCTTC
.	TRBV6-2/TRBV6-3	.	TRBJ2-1	CASSWVQRNEQFF	TGTGCCAGCAGTTGGGTCCAGAGGAATGAGCAGTTCTTC
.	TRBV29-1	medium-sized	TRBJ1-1	CSVDGTTKGDTEAFF	TGCAGCGTCGACGGGACGACTAAGGGGGACACTGAAGCTTTCTTT
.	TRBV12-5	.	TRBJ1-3	CASGFGGSGNTIYF	TGTGCTAGTGGTTTCGGGGGCTCTGGAAACACCATATATTTT
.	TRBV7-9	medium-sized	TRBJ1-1	CASSLGVTEAFF	TGTGCCAGCAGCTTAGGGGTCACTGAAGCTTTCTTT
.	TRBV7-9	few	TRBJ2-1	CASSSDWSSYNEQFF	TGTGCCAGCAGCTCCGACTGGAGCTCCTACAATGAGCAGTTCTTC
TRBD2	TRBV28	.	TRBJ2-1	CASRELAGGPNEQFF	TGTGCCAGCAGGGAACTAGCGGGAGGGCCAAATGAGCAGTTCTTC
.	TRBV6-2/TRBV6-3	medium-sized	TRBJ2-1	CASSPGSPEQFF	TGTGCCAGCAGTCCCGGGTCTCCTGAGCAGTTCTTC
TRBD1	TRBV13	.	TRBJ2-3	CASSPDRGRRTATQYF	TGTGCCAGCAGCCCCGACAGGGGGCGCAGGACAGCTACGCAGTATTTT
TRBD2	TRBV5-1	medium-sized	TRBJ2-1	CASSLPETSGVYNEQFF	TGCGCCAGCAGCTTGCCCGAGACTAGCGGAGTCTACAATGAGCAGTTCTTC
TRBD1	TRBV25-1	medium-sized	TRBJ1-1	CASSVTGAEAFF	TGTGCCAGCAGTGTGACAGGGGCGGAAGCTTTCTTT
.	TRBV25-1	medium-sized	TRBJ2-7	CASNEGDFQYF	TGTGCCAGCAATGAGGGGGACTTCCAGTACTTC
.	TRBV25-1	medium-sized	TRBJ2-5	CASSVGRTQETQYF	TGTGCCAGCAGTGTAGGCAGGACCCAAGAGACCCAGTACTTC
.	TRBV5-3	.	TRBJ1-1	CVSSFLGPGGPAAFF	TGTGTCAGCAGCTTCCTGGGCCCGGGGGGCCCTGCCGCTTTCTTT
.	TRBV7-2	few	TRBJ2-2	CASIPGRGWGTGELFF	TGTGCCAGCATCCCCGGGCGGGGCTGGGGGACCGGGGAGCTGTTTTTT
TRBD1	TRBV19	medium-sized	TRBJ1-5	CASSMGGQSNQPQHF	TGTGCCAGTAGTATGGGGGGACAGTCAAATCAGCCCCAGCATTTT
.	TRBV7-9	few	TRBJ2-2	CASSLEVGTTGELFF	TGTGCCAGCAGCTTAGAGGTGGGGACCACCGGGGAGCTGTTTTTT
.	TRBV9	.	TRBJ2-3	CASSFRTGKDTRYF	TGTGCCAGCAGCTTCCGGACTGGTAAAGATACGCGGTATTTT
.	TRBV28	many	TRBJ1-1	CASTNRELGPEAFF	TGTGCCAGCACAAACAGGGAGTTAGGACCTGAAGCCTTCTTT
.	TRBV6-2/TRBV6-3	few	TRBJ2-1	CASSPLGEQFF	TGTGCCAGCAGTCCGCTGGGTGAGCAGTTCTTC
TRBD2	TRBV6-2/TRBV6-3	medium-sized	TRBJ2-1	CASSQKSGGDGEQFF	TGTGCCAGCAGTCAGAAAAGCGGGGGCGACGGTGAGCAGTTCTTC
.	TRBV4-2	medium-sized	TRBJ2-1	CASSPGGLAEYNEQFF	TGTGCCAGCAGCCCGGGGGGCTTAGCGGAGTACAATGAGCAGTTCTTC
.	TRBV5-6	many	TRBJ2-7	CASSLSGSSYEQYF	TGTGCCAGCAGCTTGTCGGGGAGCTCCTACGAGCAGTACTTC
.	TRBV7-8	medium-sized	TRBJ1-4	CASSLIAATNEKLFF	TGTGCCAGCAGCTTAATCGCTGCAACTAATGAAAAACTGTTTTTT
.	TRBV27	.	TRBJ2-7	CGSSSAGYEQYF	TGTGGCAGCAGTTCAGCGGGTTACGAGCAGTACTTC
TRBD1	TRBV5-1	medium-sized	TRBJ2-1	CASSHGQGPHNEQFF	TGCGCCAGCAGCCACGGACAGGGACCCCACAATGAGCAGTTCTTC
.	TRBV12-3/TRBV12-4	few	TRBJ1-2	CASIDATVSGGYTF	TGTGCCAGCATTGATGCGACAGTGTCCGGTGGCTACACCTTC
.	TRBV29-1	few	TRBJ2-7	CSVVDYEQYF	TGCAGCGTTGTTGACTACGAGCAGTACTTC
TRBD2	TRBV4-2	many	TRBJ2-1	CASSQDKLAAYNEQFF	TGTGCCAGCAGCCAAGATAAACTAGCGGCCTACAATGAGCAGTTCTTC
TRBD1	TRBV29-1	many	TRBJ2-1	CSVDWTGFEQFF	TGCAGCGTTGATTGGACAGGGTTTGAGCAGTTCTTC
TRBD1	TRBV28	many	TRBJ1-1	CASRLELTGVDTEAFF	TGTGCCAGCAGGCTTGAATTAACAGGGGTCGACACTGAAGCTTTCTTT
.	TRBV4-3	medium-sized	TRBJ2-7	CASSQDTQGSYEQYF	TGCGCCAGCAGCCAAGATACCCAGGGGTCCTACGAGCAGTACTTC
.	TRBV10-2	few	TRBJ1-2	CASSDGGGDGYTF	TGCGCCAGCAGTGATGGAGGGGGTGATGGCTACACCTTC
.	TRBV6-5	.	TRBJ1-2	CARRPARYGYTF	TGTGCCCGCCGCCCTGCCCGCTATGGCTACACCTTC
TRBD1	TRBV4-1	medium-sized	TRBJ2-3	CASSQDEGGPTDTQYF	TGCGCCAGCAGCCAAGATGAAGGGGGCCCCACAGATACGCAGTATTTT
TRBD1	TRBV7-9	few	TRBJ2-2	CASSFVTGYTGELFF	TGTGCCAGCAGCTTCGTGACAGGGTACACCGGGGAGCTGTTTTTT
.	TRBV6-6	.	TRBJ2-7	CASGASLYEQYF	TGTGCCAGCGGGGCCAGTCTCTACGAGCAGTACTTC
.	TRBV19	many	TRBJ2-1	CASSRFEGVIIGEQFF	TGTGCCAGTAGTCGCTTTGAGGGGGTAATAATCGGTGAGCAGTTCTTC
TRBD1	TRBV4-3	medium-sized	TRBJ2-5	CASSQNLPGQQETQYF	TGCGCCAGCAGCCAAAACCTTCCGGGACAGCAAGAGACCCAGTACTTC
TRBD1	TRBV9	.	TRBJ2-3	CASSVEGQVLDMQYF	TGTGCCAGCAGCGTAGAGGGACAGGTATTAGATATGCAGTATTTT
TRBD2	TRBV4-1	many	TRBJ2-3	CASSQDVNGGAPLDTQYF	TGCGCCAGCAGCCAAGATGTCAACGGGGGGGCCCCTCTGGATACGCAGTATTTT
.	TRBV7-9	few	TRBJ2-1	CASTPRSDHYNEQFF	TGTGCCAGCACCCCAAGATCGGATCACTACAATGAGCAGTTCTTC
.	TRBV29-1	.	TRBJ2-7	CSGVGAAPYF	TGCTCTGGTGTCGGAGCCGCGCCGTACTTC
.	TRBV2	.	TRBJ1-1	CASSDNEACF	TGTGCCAGCAGTGACAATGAAGCTTGCTTT
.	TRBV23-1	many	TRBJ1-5	CASSQSYGGNNQPQHF	TGCGCCAGCAGTCAATCCTACGGGGGGAACAATCAGCCCCAGCATTTT
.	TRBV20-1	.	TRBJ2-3	CSPRGRHTDTQYF	TGCAGTCCCAGGGGCAGGCACACAGATACGCAGTATTTT
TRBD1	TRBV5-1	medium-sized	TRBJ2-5	CASRSGQSQETQYF	TGCGCCAGCAGATCGGGACAGAGTCAAGAGACCCAGTACTTC
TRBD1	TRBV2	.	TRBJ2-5	CASRGGQGTETQYF	TGTGCCAGCAGGGGCGGACAGGGAACGGAGACCCAGTACTTC
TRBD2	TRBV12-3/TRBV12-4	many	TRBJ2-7	CASMRAGVNEQYF	TGTGCCAGTATGCGAGCGGGAGTCAACGAGCAGTACTTC
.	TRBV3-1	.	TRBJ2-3	CASSQEWGSTDTQYF	TGTGCCAGCAGCCAAGAGTGGGGGAGCACAGATACGCAGTATTTT
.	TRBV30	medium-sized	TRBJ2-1	CAWTTPPEDEQFF	TGTGCCTGGACCACCCCACCCGAGGATGAGCAGTTCTTC
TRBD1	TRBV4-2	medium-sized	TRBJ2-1	CASSQGGTGGYNEQFF	TGTGCCAGCAGCCAAGGCGGGACAGGGGGCTACAATGAGCAGTTCTTC
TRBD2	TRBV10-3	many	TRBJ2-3	CAISEGLAETPTDTQYF	TGTGCCATCAGTGAGGGACTAGCGGAGACCCCCACAGATACGCAGTATTTT
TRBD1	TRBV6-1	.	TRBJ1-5	CASSEEVGTGPFFPFQPQHF	TGTGCCAGCAGTGAAGAGGTCGGGACAGGGCCTTTTTTTCCGTTTCAGCCCCAGCATTTT
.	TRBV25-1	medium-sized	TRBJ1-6	CASSDRMGGPSALHF	TGTGCCAGCAGTGACCGGATGGGGGGGCCGTCGGCCCTCCACTTT
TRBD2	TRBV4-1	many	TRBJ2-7	CASSQITSGSYEQYF	TGCGCCAGCAGCCAGATAACTAGCGGCTCCTACGAGCAGTACTTC
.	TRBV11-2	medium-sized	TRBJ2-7	CASSSGGYEQYF	TGTGCCAGCAGCTCGGGTGGGTACGAGCAGTACTTC